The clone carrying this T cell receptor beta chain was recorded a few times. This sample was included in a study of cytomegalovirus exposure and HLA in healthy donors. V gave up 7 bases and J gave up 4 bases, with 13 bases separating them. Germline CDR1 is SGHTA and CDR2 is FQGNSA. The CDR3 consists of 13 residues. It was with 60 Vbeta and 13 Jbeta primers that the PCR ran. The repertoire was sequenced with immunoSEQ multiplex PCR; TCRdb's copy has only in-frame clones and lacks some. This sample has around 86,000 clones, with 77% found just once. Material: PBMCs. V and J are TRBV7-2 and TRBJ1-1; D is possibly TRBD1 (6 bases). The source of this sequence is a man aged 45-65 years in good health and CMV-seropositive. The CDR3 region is CASNRDTGTEAFF. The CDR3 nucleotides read TGTGCCAGCAACCGGGACACGGGCACTGAAGCTTTCTTT.